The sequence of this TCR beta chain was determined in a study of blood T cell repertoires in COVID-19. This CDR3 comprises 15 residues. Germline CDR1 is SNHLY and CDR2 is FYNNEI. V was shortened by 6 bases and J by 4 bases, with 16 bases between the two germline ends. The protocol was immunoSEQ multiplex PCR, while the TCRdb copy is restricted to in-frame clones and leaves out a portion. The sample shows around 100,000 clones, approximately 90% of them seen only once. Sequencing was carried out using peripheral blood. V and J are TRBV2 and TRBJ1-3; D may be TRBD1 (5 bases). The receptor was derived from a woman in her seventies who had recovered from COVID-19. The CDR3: CASSATRQSGNTIYF. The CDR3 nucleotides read TGTGCCAGCAGCGCCACAAGACAGTCCGGAAACACCATATATTTT.